The entry below gives a single T cell receptor (beta chain) sequence along with its context. Measured with immunoSEQ multiplex PCR; TCRdb has only the in-frame clones, and not every one. Among around 200,000 clones listed, under 90% were seen once. V lost 4 bases and J lost 4; bases outside the gene matches: 5. Germline CDR1 MNHEY, CDR2 SMNVEV (reference sequence). The CDR3 is 15 residues long. This entry belongs to a study of blood T cell repertoires in COVID-19. Whole-study context: From T cells, B-cell-depleted T cells, or PBMCs came the material, which was cDNA or gDNA.

V and J are TRBV27 and TRBJ1-2, with 11 bases aligning to TRBD1. Input material: peripheral blood. The sequence came from a man aged 50 to 59 with acute or convalescent COVID-19. This CDR3 is CASSSRDRGFYGYTF. The DNA for the CDR3 is TGTGCCAGCAGTTCACGGGACAGGGGGTTCTATGGCTACACCTTC.